This T cell receptor beta chain stems from a study of shared clonotypes between healthy human individuals. Broader study findings: Owing to a small donor count, the genetic and exposure-history diversity represented was limited.

The length of the CDR3 is 15 residues. V was clipped by 1 base and J by 7 bases, with 17 bases between them. The V gene's germline CDR1 is SGHTA and CDR2 FQGNSA. Several immunoSEQ 96-well plates shared each subset's DNA, each plate a replicate. TCRdb's copy holds only in-frame clones and misses some; the assay was immunoSEQ multiplex PCR. The sample has some 1,100,000 clones; 75% to 80% are singletons. This clone was counted at least ten times. The antigen remains unidentified. Other DNA sequences in the same sample also yield this CDR3. The TCR was taken from a man younger than 35 in good health. Some clones in this sample may be carry-over from other donors' samples. This sequence joins TRBV7-2 and TRBJ2-7, with D maybe TRBD1 (6 bases). Material for sequencing was memory CD4+ T cells from PBMCs. Subset reported: CD45RA-negative fraction. Here the CDR3 DNA reads TGTGCCAGCAGCTTAGTTTGGACAGCCGGAGCGGAGCAGTACTTC. Translation: CASSLVWTAGAEQYF.